This T cell receptor (beta chain) originates from a study of cytomegalovirus exposure and HLA in healthy donors. V lost 2 bases, J lost 7 bases, and 12 bases lay in between. The germline V gene has CDR1 SGHNT and CDR2 YENEEA. This CDR3 is built from 14 residues. Use of 60 Vbeta and 13 Jbeta primers characterized the PCR. Some clones are missing from TCRdb's copy, which holds only in-frame ones; the method was immunoSEQ multiplex PCR. The sample totals 120,000 to 150,000 clones; its top ten clones hold about 2%. The sample was PBMCs. The chain joins TRBV11-3 to TRBJ2-1; tentatively, D is TRBD2 (6 bases). This TCR derives from a woman between 18 and 30 years old in good health and CMV-seronegative. CDR3 sequence reads: CASSLKFGGNEQFF. In DNA, the CDR3 is TGTGCCAGCAGCTTAAAATTCGGGGGTAATGAGCAGTTCTTC.